This record concerns one T cell receptor beta chain sequence. Its antigen is currently unknown. This sample is drawn from a study of cytomegalovirus exposure and HLA in healthy donors. Study context: An earlier analysis identified approximately 110 million unique TCR beta sequences in approximately 190 million T cells. Overall study findings and caveats: Association with HLA alleles at 0.05 false discovery rate was found for 16,951 TCR beta sequences in a later analysis. In vitro testing confirmed a few CMV-associated chains as specific for CMV antigens. In a later analysis, parvovirus B19, influenza, CMV and Epstein-Barr virus appeared linked to several top co-occurrence clusters.

The PCR had 60 Vbeta and 13 Jbeta primers. Sequencing used immunoSEQ multiplex PCR; TCRdb keeps in-frame clones, though not all of them. The sample totals roughly 190,000 clones; its top ten clones hold 5.5% to 7.5%. The germline V gene has CDR1 MGHRA and CDR2 YSYEKL. This CDR3 is built from 16 residues. Trimming took 0 bases from V and 7 from J, leaving 18 bases between them. The V and J genes are TRBV4-1 and TRBJ1-2; D call uncertain. Sequencing was carried out using PBMCs. This receptor was obtained from a man aged 25 to 40 in good health and CMV-seronegative. The CDR3 bases are TGCGCCAGCAGCCAAGAAAACCTCGTTACGGGAAGTGGCTACACCTTC. It yields the protein CASSQENLVTGSGYTF.